The 29 T cell receptor beta chains below come from one sample, sequenced in a study of siplizumab effects on memory and regulatory T cells. Method: immunoSEQ multiplex PCR; TCRdb's copy keeps in-frame clones and lacks some. The sample gives tens of thousands of clones, 95% to 98% of which show up once; around 0.6% is in the top ten. The sample comprised naive CD4+ T cells sorted from blood. Receptors originate from a human donor in good health.

The V gene is TRBV6-1, the J gene TRBJ2-1; 8 bases align to TRBD2. This CDR3 has 16 residues. Losses at the gene ends were 0 bases for V and 5 bases for J; bases not matched to a gene: 6. Germline CDR1 reads MNHNS; CDR2 reads SASEGT. The CDR3 coding sequence is TGTGCCAGCAGTGAAGCAAGCGGGAGTACCCACAATGAGCAGTTCTTC. This translates into CASSEASGSTHNEQFF.

The genes are TRBV4-1 and TRBJ1-5; D unresolved. Germline lookup yields CDR1 MGHRA and CDR2 YSYEKL. CDR3 length: 16 amino acids. V was trimmed by 0 bases and J by 1 base, leaving 10 bases between them. DNA of the CDR3: TGCGCCAGCAGCCAAGAGAGCGTTTTCAGCAATCAGCCCCAGCATTTT. Residues: CASSQESVFSNQPQHF.

V and J are TRBV5-1 and TRBJ2-7, with D tentatively TRBD2 (6 bases). Trimming pared 6 bases from V and 4 bases from J, leaving 17 bases between. The germline V gene encodes CDR1 SGHRS and CDR2 YFSETQ. CDR3 length equals 14 residues. The CDR3 spells CASTQLGGLYEQYF. The CDR3 nucleotides are TGCGCCAGCACCCAACTCGGGGGATTATACGAGCAGTACTTC.

The chain joins TRBV7-8 to TRBJ2-5; no reliable D call. V dropped 1 base and J dropped 5 bases, with 8 bases sitting between them. Germline assignment: CDR1 SGHVS and CDR2 FQNEAQ. There are 13 residues in the CDR3. CDR3 loop: CASSLGGTETQYF. CDR3 nucleotide sequence: TGTGCCAGCAGCTTAGGAGGAACCGAGACCCAGTACTTC.

This clone appeared once. The rearrangement uses TRBV2 and TRBJ1-4; 8 nucleotides line up with TRBD1. The CDR3 is made up of 14 amino acids. Germline lookup yields CDR1 SNHLY and CDR2 FYNNEI. V shed 6 bases and J 8 bases; nucleotides not matched to a gene: 8. The CDR3, as DNA: TGTGCCAGCAGCCCGACAGGGGTTAACGAAAAACTGTTTTTT. This sequence encodes CASSPTGVNEKLFF.

The chain is built from TRBV7-3 and TRBJ2-1; D remains ambiguous. CDR1 is SGHTA, CDR2 FQGTGA, per germline. CDR3 length: 12 amino acids. V was pared by 3 bases and J by 10 bases, with 10 bases between. CDR3 coding DNA: TGTGCCAGCAGCTTCGTCCACGGAGAGCAGTTCTTC. It yields the protein CASSFVHGEQFF. Full variable domain (outside the CDR3, taken from reference TRBV7-3 and TRBJ2-1): GAGVSQTPSNKVTEKGKYVELRCDPISGHTALYWYRQSLGQGPEFLIYFQGTGAADDSGLPNDRFFAVRPEGSVSTLKIQRTERGDSAVYLCASSFVHGEQFFGPGTRLTVL.

The chain employs TRBV6-6 and TRBJ1-5, with D maybe TRBD1 (5 bases). Deletions cut 7 bases from V and 0 bases from J, with 10 bases between. The CDR3 covers 14 residues. Germline assignment: CDR1 MNHNY and CDR2 SVGAGI (reference sequence). CDR3 DNA: TGTGCCAGCAAAAAGGACAATAGCAATCAGCCCCAGCATTTT. Its protein is CASKKDNSNQPQHF.

V is TRBV10-1 and J is TRBJ2-7, with D uncertain. Germline-derived CDR1 and CDR2 are WNHNN and SYGVQD (reference sequence). CDR3 size: 16 residues. V was trimmed by 0 bases and J by 6 bases, leaving 18 bases between them. This CDR3 is CASSESDPKGLGEQYF. The CDR3 DNA reads as TGCGCCAGCAGTGAGTCGGACCCCAAGGGTCTAGGCGAGCAGTACTTC.

The gene calls are TRBV30 and TRBJ1-3, with 9 nucleotides matching TRBD1. With V trimmed by 2 bases and J by 2 bases, 7 bases remained unmatched. The CDR3 sequence is 16 residues long. CDR1 is GTSNPN, CDR2 SVGIG, per germline (reference sequence). CDR3 region: CAWSPVGQGAGNTIYF. DNA of the CDR3: TGTGCCTGGAGTCCGGTGGGACAGGGAGCTGGAAACACCATATATTTT.

This chain connects TRBV19 to TRBJ2-2; 9 bases map to TRBD1. CDR1 is LNHDA and CDR2 is SQIVND in the germline V gene (reference sequence). The CDR3 covers 15 residues. J gave up 5 bases and V 4 bases, and 5 bases lay outside the gene matches. In nucleotides, the CDR3 is TGTGCCAGTAGTACGCAGACAGGGGGTACCGGGGAGCTGTTTTTT. Amino acid sequence: CASSTQTGGTGELFF.

This chain joins TRBV4-1 and TRBJ2-5, with 7 nucleotides matching TRBD1. From germline, CDR1 is MGHRA and CDR2 YSYEKL. CDR3 length equals 15 residues. Trimming at V came to 4 bases and at J to 5 bases, leaving 10 bases not matched to a gene. CDR3 protein: CASSPWTGRGETQYF. The CDR3 DNA sequence: TGCGCCAGCAGCCCCTGGACAGGCCGCGGCGAGACCCAGTACTTC.

The chain combines TRBV2 with TRBJ1-6; no clear D. Trimming took off 1 base at V and 7 bases at J, with 11 bases between the two ends. The germline CDR1 and CDR2 sequences are SNHLY and FYNNEI. This CDR3 comprises 15 residues. CDR3 residues: CASSEGRKGNSPLHF. The CDR3, as DNA: TGTGCCAGCAGTGAAGGGAGGAAGGGCAATTCACCCCTCCACTTT.

J is TRBJ2-5 and V is TRBV18; D uncertain. The V end was cut by 3 bases, the J end by 3 bases, with 2 bases between. Germline V CDR1 and CDR2: KGHSH, LQKENI. This CDR3 contains 11 residues. The CDR3 DNA reads TGTGCCAGCTCACCGAAAGAGACCCAGTACTTC. It specifies CASSPKETQYF.

The chain couples TRBV15 to TRBJ2-6, with a weak D call TRBD1 (5 bases). The CDR3 runs 15 residues. Germline lookup yields CDR1 LNHNV and CDR2 YYDKDF (reference sequence). V lost 3 bases and J 4 bases, leaving 10 bases between the germline ends. CDR3 DNA sequence: TGTGCCACCAGCAGCCGCGACAGCGGGGCCAACGTCCTGACTTTC. Residues: CATSSRDSGANVLTF.

The gene calls are TRBV19 and TRBJ1-1; D perhaps matches TRBD1 (5 bases). Trimming pared 4 bases from V and 4 bases from J, leaving 13 bases between. The CDR3 extends over 14 amino acids. CDR1 is LNHDA and CDR2 is SQIVND in the germline V gene (reference sequence). DNA for the CDR3: TGTGCCAGTAGTACCCGAGGGGTGGCCACTGAAGCTTTCTTT. Translated, it gives CASSTRGVATEAFF.

As regards this clone: Other DNA sequences within the sample encode an identical CDR3. The chain combines TRBV5-1 with TRBJ1-1, with unresolved D. There are 13 residues in the CDR3. Germline V CDR1 and CDR2: SGHRS, YFSETQ. The germline V and J ends were trimmed by 0 bases and 3 bases, with 6 bases remaining between them. The CDR3 loop is CASSLGGDTEAFF. The CDR3, as DNA: TGCGCCAGCAGCTTGGGAGGTGACACTGAAGCTTTCTTT.

This clone was detected only once. The CDR3 is CASSMAGYGGELFF. CDR3 DNA: TGTGCCAGTAGTATGGCAGGGTATGGCGGGGAGCTGTTTTTT. V is TRBV19 and J is TRBJ2-2; possible D gene TRBD1, 5 bases. The CDR3 extends over 14 amino acids. V was pared by 3 bases and J by 7 bases, with 12 bases between. CDR1 LNHDA and CDR2 SQIVND come from the germline V gene (reference sequence).

This sequence joins TRBV7-6 and TRBJ2-2, with 9 bases that match TRBD2. The CDR3 runs 17 residues. The V and J ends lost 4 bases and 5 bases, in that order; junction bases with no gene match: 11. Germline CDR1 is SGHVS and CDR2 is FNYEAQ. The DNA of the CDR3 is TGTGCCAGCAGCTCTCGACTAGGGCGGGAGGGGACCGGGGAGCTGTTTTTT. Translated: CASSSRLGREGTGELFF.

This chain connects TRBV5-6 to TRBJ2-6; D gene unclear. Trimming pared 5 bases from V and 2 bases from J, leaving 11 bases between. This CDR3 is built from 15 residues. The germline V gene has CDR1 SGHDT and CDR2 YYEEEE. The CDR3 DNA reads TGTGCCAGCAGTTCTGGGGTGGCTGGGGCCAACGTCCTGACTTTC. It specifies CASSSGVAGANVLTF. Full variable domain (rest looked up from reference TRBV5-6 and TRBJ2-6): DAGVTQSPTHLIKTRGQQVTLRCSPKSGHDTVSWYQQALGQGPQFIFQYYEEEERQRGNFPDRFSGHQFPNYSSELNVNALLLGDSALYLCASSSGVAGANVLTFGAGSRLTVL.

The chain joins TRBV7-9 to TRBJ2-5; D perhaps matches TRBD1 (5 bases). CDR1 and CDR2 (germline): SEHNR, FQNEAQ (reference sequence). Deletions cut 4 bases from V and 4 bases from J, with 19 bases between. The CDR3 length is 16 residues. The CDR3 region is CASSSLPLRVAETQYF. CDR3 DNA sequence: TGTGCCAGCAGCTCCTTACCTCTCAGGGTTGCAGAGACCCAGTACTTC. Complete variable domain (other parts from reference TRBV7-9 and TRBJ2-5): DTGVSQNPRHKITKRGQNVTFRCDPISEHNRLYWYRQTLGQGPEFLTYFQNEAQLEKSRLLSDRFSAERPKGSFSTLEIQRTEQGDSAMYLCASSSLPLRVAETQYFGPGTRLLVL.

In DNA form, the CDR3 reads TGTGCCAGCAGTGAAGGCGGGACTCAAGAGACCCAGTACTTC. This translates into CASSEGGTQETQYF. This rearrangement joins TRBV6-1 to TRBJ2-5; D is perhaps TRBD2 (6 bases). V was trimmed by 1 base and J by 2 bases, leaving 8 bases between them. Germline V lookup: CDR1 MNHNS, CDR2 SASEGT. The CDR3 is made up of 14 amino acids.

A remark on this clone: Since the CDR3 does not end with the conserved phenylalanine or tryptophan, this likely comes from a read error. The chain links TRBV7-9 to TRBJ1-2, with D unclear. CDR3 length equals 13 residues. Germline CDR1 reads SEHNR; CDR2 reads FQNEAQ (reference sequence). Deletions cut 6 bases from V and 6 bases from J, with 14 bases between. This chain's CDR3 is CASSFDLDDGYTL. The CDR3 bases are TGTGCCAGCAGTTTCGACCTCGACGATGGCTACACCCTC.

V gene TRBV9 combines with J gene TRBJ2-2; D uncertain. The CDR3 covers 14 residues. Trimming shortened V by 0 bases and J by 3 bases, and 6 bases separated the two germline ends. Germline CDR1 reads SGDLS; CDR2 reads YYNGEE. CDR3 amino acids: CASSVDSYTGELFF. The CDR3 DNA is TGTGCCAGCAGCGTAGATAGTTACACCGGGGAGCTGTTTTTT.

This sequence joins TRBV30 and TRBJ2-1, with D uncertain. Trimming took off 3 bases at V and 3 bases at J, with 9 bases between the two ends. The germline gives CDR1 GTSNPN, CDR2 SVGIG (reference sequence). The CDR3 sequence is 13 residues long. CDR3 nucleotide sequence: TGTGCCTGGAGGAGCCTAAACTACAATGAGCAGTTCTTC. Its translation: CAWRSLNYNEQFF.

V is TRBV5-1 and J is TRBJ2-5; D remains ambiguous. Germline CDR1 and CDR2: SGHRS and YFSETQ. There are 12 residues in the CDR3. V was pared by 0 bases and J by 2 bases, with 2 bases between. The CDR3 DNA reads TGCGCCAGCAGCTTGGGTCAAGAGACCCAGTACTTC. Translated: CASSLGQETQYF. The entire variable domain, with the rest obtained from reference TRBV5-1 and TRBJ2-5, is as follows: KAGVTQTPRYLIKTRGQQVTLSCSPISGHRSVSWYQQTPGQGLQFLFEYFSETQRNKGNFPGRFSGRQFSNSRSEMNVSTLELGDSALYLCASSLGQETQYFGPGTRLLVL.

V usage is TRBV9 and J usage is TRBJ2-4; maybe TRBD2 (6 bases). Per germline, CDR1 SGDLS and CDR2 YYNGEE. V lost 4 bases to trimming and J lost 2 bases, with 19 bases between them. The CDR3 is made up of 17 amino acids. For the CDR3, the DNA is TGTGCCAGCAGCTTACTTGGACTGGCGGGACCCAAAAACATTCAGTACTTC. It codes for CASSLLGLAGPKNIQYF.

The V and J genes are TRBV11-2 and TRBJ2-7; D gene ambiguous. The CDR3 sequence is 15 residues long. The V end was cut by 6 bases, the J end by 2 bases, with 17 bases between. From germline, CDR1 is SGHAT and CDR2 FQNNGV. This CDR3 is CASSSSRDRTYEQYF. DNA for the CDR3: TGTGCCAGCAGTTCGTCTCGCGACCGCACCTACGAGCAGTACTTC.

This rearrangement joins TRBV7-3 to TRBJ1-1; D remains unclear. Germline CDR1 SGHTA, CDR2 FQGTGA. CDR3 length: 13 amino acids. V lost 1 base and J lost 1, with 4 bases in between. CDR3 DNA: TGTGCCAGCAGCTTAATGAGGAACACTGAAGCTTTCTTT. Residues: CASSLMRNTEAFF.

The CDR3 DNA is TGTGCCACCAGCAGCGAGCGGGAGGGCCTCTTGGGGCAGTTCTTC. This translates into CATSSEREGLLGQFF. V usage is TRBV15 and J usage is TRBJ2-1; TRBD2 matches 10 bases. Germline CDR1 is LNHNV and CDR2 is YYDKDF (reference sequence). The CDR3 runs 15 residues. V lost 3 bases, J lost 12 bases, and 11 bases stayed unmatched.